These 29 T cell receptor beta chains were all obtained from the same sample, sequenced in a study of CD8 T cells in Susac syndrome. RNA was extracted with the RNeasy kit, and a quantity of about 0.45 to 1 ug was reverse transcribed using random hexamers. TCRdb re-called the immunoSEQ multiplex PCR reads with MiXCR, one entry per CDR3 protein. The table has 150,000 to 200,000 distinct CDR3 sequences, around 94% seen once. Sequencing was carried out using CD4+ T cells from PBMCs. These receptors all come from a human donor with multiple sclerosis.

The CDR3, as DNA: TGCAGCGGATGGCCGGGGAGTCCCTACGAGCAGTACTTC. Translation: CSGWPGSPYEQYF. This chain joins TRBV29-1 and TRBJ2-7; D is perhaps TRBD2 (5 bases). V was cut by 7 bases and J by 2 bases, with 15 bases left in between. This CDR3 comprises 13 residues. CDR1 and CDR2 from the germline V gene are SQVTM and ANQGSEA.

V usage is TRBV7-4 and J usage is TRBJ1-5; D is undetermined. The CDR3 length is 13 residues. The V gene's germline CDR1 is SGHVT and CDR2 SQSDAQ. V lost 8 bases to trimming and J lost 3 bases, with 11 bases between them. The CDR3 region has the DNA TGTGCCAGCCCCGGGCCCTCCAATCAGCCCCAGCATTTT. It yields the protein CASPGPSNQPQHF.

The rearrangement joins TRBV20-1 to TRBJ1-2; D uncertain. Trimming took off 0 bases at V and 1 base at J, with 12 bases between the two ends. This CDR3 is built from 15 residues. The germline CDR1 and CDR2 sequences are DFQATT and SNEGSKA (reference sequence). CDR3 in DNA: TGCAGTGCTAGAGATCCTCCGGCAGTTAACTATGGCTACACCTTC. Encoded protein: CSARDPPAVNYGYTF.

The CDR3 reads CAWSDGNSGNTIYF. CDR3 bases: TGTGCCTGGAGTGATGGGAACTCTGGAAACACCATATATTTT. This chain links TRBV30 with TRBJ1-3; no reliable D call. Trimming cost V 1 base and J 0 bases, with 7 bases left between them. CDR3 length: 14 amino acids. Germline loops: CDR1 GTSNPN, CDR2 SVGIG (reference sequence).

The V call is TRBV20-1, the J call TRBJ1-5; D gene ambiguous. Trimming removed 5 bases at V and 1 base at J, with 9 bases between. CDR1 is DFQATT, CDR2 SNEGSKA, per germline (reference sequence). This CDR3 is built from 13 residues. The CDR3 sequence: CSAREASNQPQHF. The CDR3 DNA follows: TGCAGTGCTCGTGAGGCGAGCAATCAGCCCCAGCATTTT.

The J gene is TRBJ2-5, the V gene TRBV5-1, with 11 bases aligning to TRBD1. With V trimmed by 0 bases and J by 2 bases, 3 bases remained unmatched. The V gene's germline CDR1 is SGHRS and CDR2 YFSETQ. The CDR3 contains 16 residues. The CDR3: CASSLAGQGGQETQYF. In nucleotides, the CDR3 is TGCGCCAGCAGCTTGGCGGGACAGGGGGGACAAGAGACCCAGTACTTC.

This sequence joins TRBV11-2 and TRBJ1-1; no definite D call. The V gene lost 4 bases and the J gene lost 4 bases, with 16 bases spanning the gap. The CDR3 is 15 amino acids. The germline V gene encodes CDR1 SGHAT and CDR2 FQNNGV. The CDR3 here is CASSSFFGQTTEAFF. DNA for the CDR3: TGTGCCAGCAGCTCCTTTTTTGGGCAGACCACTGAAGCTTTCTTT.

The chain couples TRBV7-9 to TRBJ2-1; perhaps TRBD2 as D (5 bases). Trimming left V 0 bases short and J 2 bases short, with 14 bases between. This CDR3 is 17 amino acids long. The germline CDR1 and CDR2 sequences are SEHNR and FQNEAQ (reference sequence). The CDR3 sequence is CASSLARVDGAYNEQFF. CDR3 nucleotides: TGTGCCAGCAGCTTAGCGAGGGTGGACGGAGCCTACAATGAGCAGTTCTTC.

The chain uses TRBV4-2 and TRBJ1-5; D remains unclear. Trimming left V 4 bases short and J 7 bases short, with 11 bases between. Per germline, CDR1 LGHNA and CDR2 YNFKEQ. The CDR3 consists of 13 residues. The CDR3 coding sequence is TGTGCCAGCAGCCCGGAACGGTTCCAGCCCCAGCATTTT. As protein: CASSPERFQPQHF.

J is TRBJ2-7 and V is TRBV4-1; TRBD2 aligns across 15 bases. Per the germline V gene, CDR1 is MGHRA and CDR2 is YSYEKL. The CDR3 extends over 17 amino acids. The junction had 4 bases not matched to a gene; V was cut back by 4 bases and J by 0 bases. DNA of the CDR3: TGCGCCAGCAGCCTCGGGACTAGCGGGAGGTCCTCCTACGAGCAGTACTTC. It encodes CASSLGTSGRSSYEQYF.

The J gene is TRBJ2-5, the V gene TRBV7-2, with no clear D. The CDR3 is 15 residues long. In germline, CDR1 is SGHTA, CDR2 FQGNSA. Trimming left V 2 bases short and J 4 bases short, with 14 bases between. The CDR3 loop reads CASSLFRARVETQYF. The CDR3 DNA reads TGTGCCAGCAGCTTATTCCGGGCGAGAGTAGAGACCCAGTACTTC.

This chain connects TRBV20-1 to TRBJ2-1; D unclear. The CDR3 consists of 11 residues. V was clipped by 5 bases and J by 8 bases, with 10 bases between them. Germline loops: CDR1 DFQATT, CDR2 SNEGSKA (reference sequence). CDR3 in DNA: TGCAGTGCTGGCCGGTTGGATGAGCAGTTCTTC. This encodes CSAGRLDEQFF.

This chain joins TRBV10-3 and TRBJ1-1, with TRBD1 identical over 7 bases. This CDR3 spans 12 amino acids. Germline values: CDR1 ENHRY, CDR2 SYGVKD. V shed 4 bases, J shed 6 bases, and the junction held 2 bases outside the gene matches. In DNA form, the CDR3 reads TGTGCCATCAGTGCCCAGGGGGCTGAAGCTTTCTTT. Translated, it gives CAISAQGAEAFF.

The chain is built from TRBV30 and TRBJ1-4, with D possibly being TRBD1 (5 bases). Germline assignment: CDR1 GTSNPN and CDR2 SVGIG (reference sequence). Trimming took off 3 bases at V and 7 bases at J, with 21 bases between the two ends. This CDR3 region has 16 residues. CDR3 amino acids: CAWSDRSGLLGEKLFF. CDR3 DNA: TGTGCCTGGAGCGACAGATCCGGTCTTTTGGGTGAAAAACTGTTTTTT. Full variable domain (rest looked up from reference TRBV30 and TRBJ1-4): SQTIHQWPATLVQPVGSPLSLECTVEGTSNPNLYWYRQAAGRGLQLLFYSVGIGQISSEVPQNLSASRPQDRQFILSSKKLLLSDSGFYLCAWSDRSGLLGEKLFFGSGTQLSVL.

The CDR3 DNA reads TGCAGTGCTTTGCAGGGGGCAGCAGGAAACACCATATATTTT. Translated: CSALQGAAGNTIYF. V and J are TRBV20-1 and TRBJ1-3; 8 nucleotides match TRBD1. The germline gives CDR1 DFQATT, CDR2 SNEGSKA (reference sequence). The junction had 7 bases not matched to a gene; V was cut back by 5 bases and J by 4 bases. The CDR3 loop spans 14 amino acids.

The chain couples TRBV20-1 to TRBJ2-3; 8 nucleotides agree with TRBD2. Germline trimming cut 2 bases from V and 1 base from J; bases unmatched to any gene: 14. The CDR3 runs 18 residues. Germline CDR1 and CDR2: DFQATT and SNEGSKA (reference sequence). DNA for the CDR3: TGCAGTGCTAGACCGACCCTACATGACGGGGGGGGCACAGATACGCAGTATTTT. Translated: CSARPTLHDGGGTDTQYF.

V is TRBV6-1 and J is TRBJ1-1, with TRBD1 identical over 9 bases. Germline CDR1 MNHNS, CDR2 SASEGT. The junction had 14 bases not matched to a gene; V was cut back by 6 bases and J by 3 bases. The CDR3 length is 17 residues. DNA of the CDR3: TGTGCCAGCAGACCCGGGGGACAGGGCACCATCGACACTGAAGCTTTCTTT. This encodes CASRPGGQGTIDTEAFF.

The CDR3 DNA follows: TGTGCCAGCAGCTTGTCCCGGGACCTCACAGATACGCAGTATTTT. Its translation is CASSLSRDLTDTQYF. The chain joins TRBV5-4 to TRBJ2-3; D is possibly TRBD1 or TRBD2 (5 bases each). The CDR3 runs to 15 residues. Trimming took 1 base from V and 2 from J, leaving 11 bases between them. Germline V CDR1 and CDR2: SGHNT, YYREEE (reference sequence).

The rearrangement uses TRBV15 and TRBJ1-1; D remains unclear. The ends were cut back, 8 bases at V and 8 bases at J, with 18 bases in the middle. The CDR3 is 13 amino acids. Germline loops: CDR1 LNHNV, CDR2 YYDKDF (reference sequence). The CDR3 spells CATAGVWEREAFF. The CDR3 region has the DNA TGTGCCACCGCGGGAGTATGGGAGAGAGAAGCTTTCTTT.

The chain combines TRBV29-1 with TRBJ2-1; 7 nucleotides match TRBD1. Germline loops: CDR1 SQVTM, CDR2 ANQGSEA. Trimming cost V 7 bases and J 5 bases; bases outside gene matches: 11. The CDR3 spans 14 residues. CDR3 DNA: TGCAGCGCATACGGGACAGCCTTTAACAATGAGCAGTTCTTC. Translating it yields CSAYGTAFNNEQFF.

The V call is TRBV6-6, the J call TRBJ1-5; no reliable D call. CDR1 is MNHNY, CDR2 SVGAGI, per germline (reference sequence). V shed 7 bases and J shed 2 bases, with 9 bases lying between them. This CDR3 is 13 amino acids long. In DNA form, the CDR3 reads TGTGCCAGCAATCCCACCCGCAATCAGCCCCAGCATTTT. This codes for CASNPTRNQPQHF.

J is TRBJ1-5 and V is TRBV30, with D uncertain. V shed 4 bases and J shed 2 bases, with 15 bases lying between them. The length of the CDR3 is 15 residues. Germline V gives CDR1 GTSNPN, CDR2 SVGIG (reference sequence). In DNA, the CDR3 is TGTGCCTGGAAAGGGTCCCAGCCTGGCAATCAGCCCCAGCATTTT. This gives the protein CAWKGSQPGNQPQHF.

The chain carries TRBV14 and TRBJ2-3; no reliable D call. V lost 1 base and J lost 1, with 3 bases in between. The CDR3 sequence is 13 residues long. The germline CDR1 and CDR2 sequences are SGHDN and FVKESK. CDR3 protein: CASSQGGTDTQYF. The CDR3 coding sequence is TGTGCCAGCAGCCAAGGGGGCACAGATACGCAGTATTTT.

The chain carries TRBV5-1 and TRBJ2-1; 7 positions agree with TRBD2. The CDR3 spans 16 residues. V lost 4 bases and J lost 2; bases outside the gene matches: 9. CDR1 is SGHRS, CDR2 YFSETQ, per germline. CDR3 in DNA: TGCGCCAGCAGCCCCTTGGGGGGGACTACCTACAATGAGCAGTTCTTC. It codes for CASSPLGGTTYNEQFF.

This chain joins TRBV7-9 and TRBJ2-5; TRBD2 aligns across 13 bases. The CDR3 is 15 amino acids. Germline assignment: CDR1 SEHNR and CDR2 FQNEAQ (reference sequence). V lost 4 bases and J lost 5; bases outside the gene matches: 4. In DNA, the CDR3 is TGTGCCAGCAGCTCCGGACTAGCGGGAGTGGAGACCCAGTACTTC. This sequence encodes CASSSGLAGVETQYF. The variable domain in full, with the rest retrieved from reference TRBV7-9 and TRBJ2-5, is DTGVSQNPRHKITKRGQNVTFRCDPISEHNRLYWYRQTLGQGPEFLTYFQNEAQLEKSRLLSDRFSAERPKGSFSTLEIQRTEQGDSAMYLCASSSGLAGVETQYFGPGTRLLVL.

The chain combines TRBV19 with TRBJ1-1; D unresolved. The CDR3 is made up of 12 amino acids. The germline gives CDR1 LNHDA, CDR2 SQIVND (reference sequence). The V end lost 7 bases, the J end lost 7 bases, and 13 bases lay between the germline ends. Here the CDR3 reads CASTPSGNEAFF. The CDR3 DNA follows: TGTGCCAGTACCCCTAGTGGGAATGAAGCTTTCTTT.

CDR3 loop: CASSSDSGTSDYTGELFF. CDR3 coding DNA: TGTGCCAGCAGCTCCGACTCAGGGACTAGCGATTATACCGGGGAGCTGTTTTTT. This chain connects TRBV13 to TRBJ2-2; 10 bases line up with TRBD2. Trimming removed 4 bases from V and 5 bases from J; junction bases left unmatched: 13. Germline CDR1 PRHDT, CDR2 FYEKMQ (reference sequence). The CDR3 has 18 residues.

CDR3 nucleotide sequence: TGTGCCAGCAGCTTAAGACCCCCATGGGCTGGGGCCAACGTCCTGACTTTC. Its translation: CASSLRPPWAGANVLTF. The genes are TRBV11-2 and TRBJ2-6; no clear D. The germline V gene has CDR1 SGHAT and CDR2 FQNNGV. Trimming removed 2 bases at V and 2 bases at J, with 13 bases between. This CDR3 spans 17 amino acids.

This chain links TRBV2 with TRBJ2-3, with 12 bases aligning to TRBD2. Trimming took 7 bases from V and 6 from J; bases not matched to a gene: 2. Per germline, CDR1 SNHLY and CDR2 FYNNEI. This CDR3 spans 13 amino acids. For the CDR3, the DNA is TGTGCCAGCACTAGCGGGAGGGTGGATACGCAGTATTTT. Translation: CASTSGRVDTQYF.